This is a list of T cell receptor beta chains from one sample in a study of blood T cells in healthy people across ages. MiXCR was run by TCRdb on the 5' RACE reads, yielding one entry per CDR3 protein. Here the sample spans about 1,500,000 distinct CDR3 sequences, 42% being singletons. The sample comprised blood. All receptors derive from a woman under 30 in good health. Each CDR3 is given with its conserved first and last residue. Each record gives: V gene, clone size, J gene, D gene, CDR3 protein, CDR3 DNA. D genes are given only for firm matches. A clone size is listed for some rows: how often the clone was seen (once, few, many), or a class if it is expanded.

TRBV15	-	TRBJ1-5	-	CATHEGPTGLKSNQPQHF	TGTGCCACCCACGAGGGGCCTACAGGGCTCAAAAGCAATCAGCCCCAGCATTTT
TRBV30	-	TRBJ2-7	TRBD2	CAWSSGRQGPTYEQYF	TGTGCCTGGAGTAGCGGGAGGCAGGGTCCAACCTACGAGCAGTACTTC
TRBV7-2	-	TRBJ2-5	-	CTSSLVGLLQEQYF	TGTACCAGCAGCTTAGTGGGGTTGTTGCAAGAGCAGTACTTC
TRBV5-1	-	TRBJ2-7	-	CASRAAGSSYEQYF	TGCGCCAGCAGAGCCGCGGGCAGCTCCTACGAGCAGTACTTC
TRBV6-5	few	TRBJ2-7	TRBD1	CASSYTTGGVYEQYF	TGTGCCAGCAGTTACACGACAGGGGGAGTATACGAGCAGTACTTC
TRBV5-1	few	TRBJ2-1	-	CASSLGLGSGHENEQFF	TGCGCCAGCAGCTTGGGGCTGGGGAGCGGCCATGAGAATGAGCAGTTCTTC
TRBV27	-	TRBJ1-4	-	CASSSLVDEKLFF	TGTGCCAGCAGTTCGCTGGTAGATGAAAAACTGTTTTTT
TRBV28	-	TRBJ2-2	-	CASSVHLNTGELFF	TGTGCCAGCAGTGTCCACCTGAACACCGGGGAGCTGTTTTTT
TRBV6-5	-	TRBJ1-4	-	CASSYSSATNEKLFF	TGTGCCAGCAGTTACTCGTCTGCAACTAATGAAAAACTGTTTTTT
TRBV7-9	-	TRBJ2-1	TRBD1	CASGPLQGSSYNEQFF	TGTGCCAGCGGCCCCCTACAGGGGAGCTCCTACAATGAGCAGTTCTTC
TRBV20-1	few	TRBJ2-5	TRBD1	CSVSPLQGFTETQYF	TGCAGTGTTAGTCCCCTACAGGGGTTTACGGAGACCCAGTACTTC
TRBV6-5	few	TRBJ2-7	TRBD1	CASRGRQGSSYEQYF	TGTGCCAGCAGGGGGAGACAGGGAAGCTCCTACGAGCAGTACTTC
TRBV7-9	-	TRBJ2-7	-	CASSLGAAAYEQYF	TGTGCCAGCAGCTTAGGGGCAGCCGCCTACGAGCAGTACTTC
TRBV2	-	TRBJ2-7	-	CASSGAGLSEQYF	TGTGCCAGCAGTGGGGCAGGGCTTTCCGAGCAGTACTTC
TRBV3-1	-	TRBJ2-7	-	CASSQGTRTRGYNEQYF	TGTGCCAGCAGCCAAGGTACTCGAACCCGGGGATACAATGAGCAGTACTTC
TRBV29-1	few	TRBJ1-5	-	CSAAGGSLNQPQHF	TGCAGCGCCGCTGGGGGGTCCCTCAATCAGCCCCAGCATTTT
TRBV20-1	-	TRBJ2-7	-	CSARDPAGTVYEQYF	TGCAGTGCTAGAGATCCGGCGGGAACAGTTTACGAGCAGTACTTC
TRBV25-1	few	TRBJ2-5	-	CASSEPGTETQYF	TGTGCCAGCAGTGAGCCAGGGACAGAGACCCAGTACTTC
TRBV20-1	-	TRBJ1-1	-	CSARDRKGGAEAFF	TGCAGTGCTAGAGATCGAAAGGGTGGGGCTGAAGCTTTCTTT
TRBV20-1	-	TRBJ2-3	-	CSARETGSPADTQYF	TGCAGTGCTAGGGAAACGGGGAGCCCTGCTGATACGCAGTATTTT
TRBV7-2	-	TRBJ2-1	TRBD2	CAGNSRASGTYNEQFF	TGTGCCGGCAACTCCAGGGCCAGCGGGACCTACAATGAGCAGTTCTTC
TRBV29-1	-	TRBJ2-2	TRBD2	CSVRESVGELFF	TGCAGCGTGCGGGAGTCGGTCGGGGAGCTGTTTTTT
TRBV5-1	-	TRBJ1-1	-	CASSLYKEAEAFF	TGCGCCAGCAGCTTGTACAAGGAAGCGGAAGCTTTCTTT
TRBV7-9	few	TRBJ2-5	TRBD1	CASSSPTGRGETQYF	TGTGCCAGCAGCTCGCCGACAGGGCGTGGAGAGACCCAGTACTTC
TRBV20-1	-	TRBJ2-7	-	CSAGPPYEQYF	TGCAGCGCCGGGCCCCCCTACGAGCAGTACTTC
TRBV14	-	TRBJ2-3	-	CASSQGRGASTDTQYF	TGTGCCAGCAGCCAAGGCAGGGGGGCGAGTACAGATACGCAGTATTTT
TRBV5-4	-	TRBJ1-5	TRBD1	CASSWPHRGSGNQPQHF	TGTGCCAGCAGCTGGCCCCACAGGGGGAGTGGAAATCAGCCCCAGCATTTT
TRBV29-1	few	TRBJ2-5	-	CSVVKQETQYF	TGCAGCGTTGTTAAGCAAGAGACCCAGTACTTC
TRBV28	-	TRBJ2-5	TRBD2	CASSLLGTSGGAWETQYF	TGTGCCAGCAGTTTACTCGGGACTAGCGGGGGGGCCTGGGAGACCCAGTACTTC
TRBV24-1	-	TRBJ2-7	-	CATSDLGSYSSYEQYF	TGTGCCACCAGTGATTTAGGGAGCTATAGCTCCTACGAGCAGTACTTC
TRBV6-6	few	TRBJ2-2	TRBD2	CASVGGRAGELFF	TGTGCCAGCGTTGGGGGGAGGGCCGGGGAGCTGTTTTTT
TRBV28	-	TRBJ2-7	-	CASSLTSGFYEQYF	TGTGCCAGCAGTTTAACGAGCGGATTCTACGAGCAGTACTTC
TRBV4-1	few	TRBJ1-4	-	CASSSQDGGGNEKLFF	TGCGCCAGCAGCTCCCAAGATGGGGGAGGGAATGAAAAACTGTTTTTT
TRBV12-3/TRBV12-4	-	TRBJ2-5	-	CASRAGQETQYF	TGTGCCAGCAGGGCAGGACAAGAGACCCAGTACTTC
TRBV20-1	-	TRBJ1-1	-	CSATPPGANTEAFF	TGCAGTGCTACACCCCCGGGCGCGAACACTGAAGCTTTCTTT